A selection of T cell receptor beta chains follows, all from one sample in a study of T-cell memory formation after mild COVID-19. From the 5' RACE reads, TCRdb called clonotypes with MiXCR, one entry per CDR3 protein. The sample has 250,000 or so distinct CDR3 sequences, roughly 10% seen once. The sample taken for sequencing was PBMCs or a T cell subset sorted from them (not recorded which). These receptors originate from a man younger than 30 who had mild COVID-19 (a few samples of this study predate the infection). Cell type and time point are not known. The CDR3 runs from the conserved cysteine through the conserved F or W. D genes are given only for firm matches. The size of a clone is reported for some rows only, either as once, few or many, or as a class for expanded clones.

V gene	clone size	D gene	J gene	CDR3 protein	CDR3 DNA
TRBV18	many	-	TRBJ1-2	CASSPDGARLRSAFNYGYTF	TGTGCCAGCTCACCGGACGGAGCACGCCTGAGATCAGCTTTTAACTATGGCTACACCTTC
TRBV20-1	few	-	TRBJ1-4	CSARVGGFEKLFF	TGCAGTGCTAGGGTAGGGGGTTTTGAAAAACTGTTTTTT
TRBV19	-	-	TRBJ2-3	CASSIATNTDTQYF	TGTGCCAGTAGTATTGCTACCAACACAGATACGCAGTATTTT
TRBV4-3	-	TRBD2	TRBJ2-5	CASSQVTSGEETQYF	TGCGCCAGCAGCCAAGTGACTAGCGGGGAAGAGACCCAGTACTTC
TRBV29-1	-	TRBD2	TRBJ2-1	CSLGTSQDNEQFF	TGCAGCCTCGGGACTAGCCAAGACAATGAGCAGTTCTTC
TRBV5-1	few	TRBD1	TRBJ1-4	CASSLTGVGEKLFF	TGCGCCAGCAGCCTGACAGGGGTTGGGGAAAAACTGTTTTTT
TRBV6-1	-	-	TRBJ1-1	CASTWDSPKGAFF	TGTGCCAGCACCTGGGACTCCCCGAAGGGGGCTTTCTTT
TRBV9	few	-	TRBJ1-1	CASSVAVTGTEAFF	TGTGCCAGCAGCGTAGCTGTTACAGGGACTGAAGCTTTCTTT
TRBV11-2	-	TRBD1	TRBJ1-4	CASSLVGQGRDGKLFF	TGTGCCAGCAGCTTGGTCGGACAGGGGCGAGATGGAAAACTGTTTTTT
TRBV28	-	-	TRBJ2-7	CASRVQGGYEQYF	TGTGCCAGCAGGGTTCAGGGGGGCTACGAGCAGTACTTC
TRBV6-6	few	TRBD1	TRBJ2-2	CASSGQAFSGELFF	TGTGCCAGCAGCGGACAGGCTTTCTCCGGGGAGCTGTTTTTT
TRBV10-3	-	-	TRBJ1-4	CAISETTGATNEKLFF	TGTGCCATCAGTGAAACCACAGGTGCAACTAATGAAAAACTGTTTTTT
TRBV9	few	-	TRBJ2-3	CASSAAGGGDTQYF	TGTGCCAGCAGCGCGGCCGGGGGCGGAGATACGCAGTATTTT
TRBV5-4	few	-	TRBJ2-5	CASSSNKETQYF	TGTGCCAGCAGCTCCAACAAAGAGACCCAGTACTTC
TRBV5-6	few	-	TRBJ1-2	CASGSWGGYTF	TGTGCCAGCGGGTCGTGGGGTGGCTACACCTTC
TRBV7-2	many	-	TRBJ2-7	CASSFDRLREQYF	TGTGCCAGCAGTTTCGACAGATTACGGGAGCAGTACTTC
TRBV2	few	-	TRBJ2-5	CASRAPGRETQYF	TGTGCCAGCAGGGCCCCGGGGCGAGAGACCCAGTACTTC
TRBV6-4	once	TRBD1	TRBJ1-1	CASSDSTGGKTEAFF	TGTGCCAGCAGTGACTCAACAGGGGGCAAAACTGAAGCTTTCTTT
TRBV18	-	TRBD1	TRBJ1-5	CASSPGQGMDQPQHF	TGTGCCAGCTCACCAGGACAGGGGATGGATCAGCCCCAGCATTTT
TRBV2	-	TRBD1	TRBJ2-3	CASSEIGGADTQYF	TGTGCCAGCAGTGAAATAGGGGGCGCAGATACGCAGTATTTT
TRBV9	few	-	TRBJ2-3	CASSVEWSTQYF	TGTGCCAGCAGCGTAGAATGGAGTACGCAGTATTTT
TRBV5-6	many	-	TRBJ1-1	CASSEHGEAFF	TGTGCCAGCAGTGAGCATGGTGAAGCTTTCTTT
TRBV20-1	-	-	TRBJ1-1	CSAARGNTEAFF	TGCAGTGCTGCCAGGGGGAACACTGAAGCTTTCTTT
TRBV12-3/TRBV12-4	-	TRBD1	TRBJ1-5	CASSVDRSDQPQHF	TGTGCCAGCAGTGTGGACAGGTCCGACCAGCCCCAGCATTTT
TRBV4-1	few	-	TRBJ1-4	CASSQASGLVEKLFF	TGCGCCAGCAGCCAAGCGTCGGGACTTGTGGAAAAACTGTTTTTT